The 26 T cell receptor beta chains given below trace back to one sample, sequenced in a study of response to subunit inactivated influenza vaccine. A single record per CDR3 protein comes from TCRdb applying MiXCR to the RT-PCR reads. The table has approximately 490,000 distinct CDR3 sequences, less than 7.5% seen once. Sequencing was performed on PBMCs from blood, taken roughly 24 months after vaccination. These receptors all come from a man aged 50-75 years who received an inactivated influenza vaccine.

This clonotype was observed at least ten times. The CDR3 is CASSRVGGETEAFF. CDR3 DNA: TGCGCCAGCAGCCGAGTGGGGGGAGAGACTGAAGCTTTCTTT. The chain has TRBV5-1 and TRBJ1-1; tentatively, D is TRBD1 (5 bases). The CDR3 is 14 amino acids. CDR1 SGHRS and CDR2 YFSETQ come from the germline V gene. Trimming shortened V by 4 bases and J by 5 bases, and 15 bases separated the two germline ends.

This clonotype has a count of ten or more. The J gene is TRBJ2-2, the V gene TRBV12-3 or TRBV12-4, with D perhaps matching TRBD1 (6 bases). Trimming shortened V by 7 bases and J by 3 bases, and 12 bases separated the two germline ends. This CDR3 is built from 14 residues. The CDR3 DNA follows: TGTGCCAGCATTCAACAGGGTTACACCGGGGAGCTGTTTTTT. Its translation is CASIQQGYTGELFF.

The table lists this clonotype with a few counts. This chain connects TRBV5-1 to TRBJ2-2, with D unresolved. The germline V gene has CDR1 SGHRS and CDR2 YFSETQ. V gave up 4 bases and J gave up 3 bases, with 13 bases separating them. The CDR3 extends over 15 amino acids. The CDR3 DNA follows: TGCGCCAGCAGCCCTCTATCGATGGACACCGGGGAGCTGTTTTTT. Translated, it gives CASSPLSMDTGELFF. Complete variable domain (other parts from reference TRBV5-1 and TRBJ2-2): KAGVTQTPRYLIKTRGQQVTLSCSPISGHRSVSWYQQTPGQGLQFLFEYFSETQRNKGNFPGRFSGRQFSNSRSEMNVSTLELGDSALYLCASSPLSMDTGELFFGEGSRLTVL.

V usage is TRBV20-1 and J usage is TRBJ2-1, with TRBD2 matching over 10 bases. Germline trimming cut 2 bases from V and 4 bases from J; bases unmatched to any gene: 5. Per the germline V gene, CDR1 is DFQATT and CDR2 is SNEGSKA (reference sequence). This CDR3 spans 15 amino acids. DNA of the CDR3: TGCAGTGCTAGACCCAGCGGGAGGGTATACAATGAGCAGTTCTTC. Encoded protein: CSARPSGRVYNEQFF.

This clonotype came up a few times. The rearrangement uses TRBV7-4 and TRBJ1-1; D not resolved. The V and J ends lost 3 bases and 6 bases respectively, with 8 bases between them. CDR1 SGHVT and CDR2 SQSDAQ come from the germline V gene. This CDR3 contains 12 residues. CDR3 protein: CASSLHRAEAFF. CDR3 nucleotides: TGTGCCAGCAGCTTGCATCGGGCTGAAGCTTTCTTT.

The sample holds many counts of this clonotype. V and J are TRBV2 and TRBJ2-1; D is perhaps TRBD2 (5 bases). V dropped 4 bases and J dropped 10 bases, with 20 bases sitting between them. The germline V gene encodes CDR1 SNHLY and CDR2 FYNNEI. This CDR3 comprises 15 residues. The CDR3 DNA is TGTGCCAGCAGTGGCCTGCGGGCAGTAAATCGCGAGCAGTTCTTC. Translated: CASSGLRAVNREQFF.

This clonotype was detected ten times or more. J is TRBJ2-2 and V is TRBV7-9; 7 bases are a match to TRBD1. Looked up from germline, CDR1 is SEHNR and CDR2 is FQNEAQ (reference sequence). The CDR3 covers 15 residues. Trimming took 1 base from V and 6 from J; bases not matched to a gene: 5. The CDR3 DNA follows: TGTGCCAGCAGCTTAGGGACAGGCGCCGCCGGGGAGCTGTTTTTT. This gives the protein CASSLGTGAAGELFF. Full variable domain (remainder filled in from reference TRBV7-9 and TRBJ2-2): DTGVSQNPRHKITKRGQNVTFRCDPISEHNRLYWYRQTLGQGPEFLTYFQNEAQLEKSRLLSDRFSAERPKGSFSTLEIQRTEQGDSAMYLCASSLGTGAAGELFFGEGSRLTVL.

In its sample, this clonotype was seen a few times. This rearrangement joins TRBV27 to TRBJ2-3, with unresolved D. The CDR3 has 13 amino acids. Trimming took off 7 bases at V and 9 bases at J, with 17 bases between the two ends. Germline assignment: CDR1 MNHEY and CDR2 SMNVEV (reference sequence). CDR3 region: CASTTGGSLTQYF. For the CDR3, the DNA is TGTGCCAGCACAACGGGCGGCAGTTTGACGCAGTATTTT.

J is TRBJ2-7 and V is TRBV5-1; 11 bases fit TRBD2. V trimming: 2 bases; J trimming: 1 base; junction bases outside the gene matches: 2. The CDR3 contains 15 residues. Germline V gives CDR1 SGHRS, CDR2 YFSETQ. The DNA for the CDR3 is TGCGCCAGCAGCTTTCTAGCGGGAGGATCCTACGAGCAGTACTTC. Amino acids: CASSFLAGGSYEQYF.

This clonotype was observed a few times. The J gene is TRBJ2-5, the V gene TRBV29-1; no clear D. Trimming cost V 1 base and J 5 bases, with 11 bases left between them. The length of the CDR3 is 13 residues. In germline, CDR1 is SQVTM, CDR2 ANQGSEA. Written as DNA, the CDR3 is TGCAGCGTTGAAGGCCGGAGATTGGAGACCCAGTACTTC. Translating gives CSVEGRRLETQYF.

This clonotype occurred a few times. This rearrangement joins TRBV11-2 to TRBJ2-1, with 9 bases matching TRBD2. After removal of 5 bases from V and 9 bases from J, the junction contained 11 bases not matched to a gene. The germline gives CDR1 SGHAT, CDR2 FQNNGV. There are 15 residues in the CDR3. CDR3 loop: CASSLGLASVFEQFF. The DNA for the CDR3 is TGTGCCAGCAGCCTCGGACTAGCGAGCGTTTTTGAGCAGTTCTTC. The full variable domain, with the rest looked up from reference TRBV11-2 and TRBJ2-1, is EAGVAQSPRYKIIEKRQSVAFWCNPISGHATLYWYQQILGQGPKLLIQFQNNGVVDDSQLPKDRFSAERLKGVDSTLKIQPAKLEDSAVYLCASSLGLASVFEQFFGPGTRLTVL.

This clonotype was counted a few times. This chain uses TRBV6-1 with TRBJ1-1; D unclear. V was pared by 6 bases and J by 6 bases, with 11 bases between. CDR3 length equals 12 residues. Germline loops: CDR1 MNHNS, CDR2 SASEGT. CDR3 sequence: CASSLGRPEAFF. CDR3 nucleotides: TGTGCCAGCAGCCTTGGACGCCCTGAAGCTTTCTTT.

The gene calls are TRBV7-2 and TRBJ2-1, with 8 bases matching TRBD1. The V segment lost 5 bases and the J segment 8 bases; nucleotides outside the gene matches: 8. CDR1 and CDR2 (germline): SGHTA, FQGNSA. The CDR3 loop spans 14 amino acids. The CDR3 sequence is CASSPIAGGDEQFF. In nucleotides, the CDR3 is TGTGCCAGCAGCCCTATTGCAGGGGGCGATGAGCAGTTCTTC. Combining the CDR3 with reference TRBV7-2 and TRBJ2-1 gives the whole variable domain GAGVSQSPSNKVTEKGKDVELRCDPISGHTALYWYRQSLGQGLEFLIYFQGNSAPDKSGLPSDRFSAERTGGSVSTLTIQRTQQEDSAVYLCASSPIAGGDEQFFGPGTRLTVL.

This clonotype has a handful of counts. V gene TRBV24-1 combines with J gene TRBJ2-1; TRBD2 agrees at 12 bases. This CDR3 is built from 15 residues. V lost 7 bases, J lost 7 bases, and 7 bases stayed unmatched. Germline CDR1 KGHDR, CDR2 SFDVKD. Written as DNA, the CDR3 is TGTGCCACCAGCCCTAGCGGGGGGGCCTGGAATGAGCAGTTCTTC. Translation: CATSPSGGAWNEQFF.

This clonotype was recorded many times. The chain carries TRBV28 and TRBJ2-1, with a possible D match to TRBD1 (7 bases). The CDR3 loop spans 17 amino acids. V shed 1 base and J shed 1 base, with 14 bases lying between them. CDR1 is MDHEN, CDR2 SYDVKM, per germline. CDR3 loop: CASSLLEGAISYNEQFF. The CDR3 bases are TGTGCCAGCAGTTTATTGGAGGGGGCGATTTCCTACAATGAGCAGTTCTTC.

This clonotype was seen more than once but under ten times. The chain combines TRBV6-1 with TRBJ2-1; 8 positions agree with TRBD1. Trimming took 5 bases from V and 1 from J; bases not matched to a gene: 13. The CDR3 runs 18 residues. Germline V gene sequence: CDR1 MNHNS, CDR2 SASEGT. The chain's CDR3 is CASSTIRTGQRSYNEQFF. CDR3 sequence (DNA): TGTGCCAGCAGTACCATTCGGACAGGGCAGAGGTCCTACAATGAGCAGTTCTTC.

As concerns this clonotype: A clone one base away is much larger, so this may be a read error. This chain joins TRBV6-5 and TRBJ2-1; D might be TRBD1 or TRBD2, each matching 5 bases. CDR3 length: 15 amino acids. V was cut by 4 bases and J by 2 bases, with 12 bases left in between. From germline, CDR1 is MNHEY and CDR2 SVGAGI. The CDR3 region is CASSSGRPPYNEQFF. CDR3 nucleotide sequence: TGTGCCAGCAGTTCGGGACGCCCACCCTACAATGAGCAGTTCTTC.

This clonotype was counted only a few times. The gene calls are TRBV20-1 and TRBJ2-7; D gene ambiguous. CDR3 length: 12 residues. Germline-derived CDR1 and CDR2 are DFQATT and SNEGSKA (reference sequence). Deletions cut 4 bases from V and 1 base from J, with 8 bases between. CDR3 DNA sequence: TGCAGTGCTACAGACCAGTCCTACGAGCAGTACTTC. Translation gives CSATDQSYEQYF.

This clonotype was counted many times. The chain carries TRBV15 and TRBJ2-3, with 7 positions matching TRBD1. The CDR3 runs 16 residues. V dropped 2 bases and J dropped 4; count of bases not matched to a gene: 9. Per germline, CDR1 LNHNV and CDR2 YYDKDF (reference sequence). CDR3 protein: CATSRNSRQGADTQYF. The DNA of the CDR3 is TGTGCCACCAGCAGAAACTCCCGACAGGGCGCAGATACGCAGTATTTT.

This clonotype was seen a few times. The rearrangement uses TRBV29-1 and TRBJ1-2; D not certain. This CDR3 is built from 11 residues. Trimming pared 7 bases from V and 1 base from J, leaving 7 bases between. CDR1 is SQVTM and CDR2 is ANQGSEA in the germline V gene. CDR3 nucleotides: TGCAGCGCGGGCGATAACTATGGCTACACCTTC. Translation gives CSAGDNYGYTF.

This rearrangement joins TRBV9 to TRBJ1-1; D is unresolved. CDR1 and CDR2 (germline): SGDLS, YYNGEE. The CDR3 runs 14 residues. The V and J ends lost 2 bases and 1 base respectively, with 9 bases between them. The CDR3: CASSVGAPNTEAFF. CDR3 coding DNA: TGTGCCAGCAGCGTGGGAGCCCCGAACACTGAAGCTTTCTTT.

This clonotype was counted ten times or more. This sequence joins TRBV20-1 and TRBJ2-1; 8 bases match TRBD2. The V segment lost 1 base and the J segment 2 bases; nucleotides outside the gene matches: 4. This CDR3 is 15 amino acids long. Germline V gene lookup returns CDR1 DFQATT and CDR2 SNEGSKA (reference sequence). CDR3 in DNA: TGCAGTGCTAGAGTTGGGCGGGGGGCCTACAATGAGCAGTTCTTC. Translation gives CSARVGRGAYNEQFF.

This clonotype turned up a few times. The chain employs TRBV12-3 or TRBV12-4 and TRBJ2-3; D tentatively reads TRBD1 or TRBD2 (6 bases each). V lost 5 bases and J 9 bases, leaving 12 bases between the germline ends. The CDR3 contains 12 residues. CDR3 in amino acids: CASSVGGLTQYF. CDR3 sequence (DNA): TGTGCCAGCAGTGTGGGGGGCTTGACGCAGTATTTT.

The rearrangement uses TRBV11-2 and TRBJ1-1; 8 nucleotides agree with TRBD1. Germline V gene sequence: CDR1 SGHAT, CDR2 FQNNGV. The trim removed 6 bases at V and 6 bases at J, leaving 9 bases unmatched. The CDR3 contains 14 residues. The CDR3 DNA follows: TGTGCCAGCAGGCGGGGACAGGTCAGCGCTGAAGCTTTCTTT. This encodes CASRRGQVSAEAFF.

This clonotype was observed at least ten times. As DNA, the CDR3 is TGTGCCATCAGTGTGGGGCGCGCCACCGGCACAGATACGCAGTATTTT. Protein product: CAISVGRATGTDTQYF. The rearrangement uses TRBV10-3 and TRBJ2-3; tentative D call: TRBD1 (5 bases). The CDR3 has 16 residues. Germline V gene data show CDR1 as ENHRY and CDR2 as SYGVKD. Trimming removed 4 bases from V and 1 base from J, with 15 bases in between.

This clonotype appeared a few times. V and J are TRBV20-1 and TRBJ1-5; 8 bases map to TRBD1. The CDR3 spans 15 residues. Per germline, CDR1 DFQATT and CDR2 SNEGSKA (reference sequence). V was clipped by 5 bases and J by 7 bases; unmatched bases: 13. The CDR3 sequence: CSAVPGQGAGQPQHF. As DNA, the CDR3 is TGCAGTGCTGTCCCGGGGCAGGGGGCTGGACAGCCCCAGCATTTT.